The 27 T cell receptor beta chains below were found in one sample sequenced in a study of T cells in women clearing cervical HPV infection. The table came from immunoSEQ multiplex PCR; TCRdb's copy has only in-frame clones and leaves some out. The sample's table shows about 30,000 clones. The sequenced material came from blood buffy coat. These TCRs come from a woman aged 18 to 75 with a cervical HPV16 infection that either progressed to CIN3+ or cleared (not recorded which).

Concerning this clone itself: The CDR3 end lies 3 residues beyond the end of the read and is filled in from the germline J gene. V usage is TRBV4-1 and J usage is TRBJ2-7, with TRBD1 matching 7 bases. V trimming: 0 bases; J trimming: 1 base; junction bases outside the gene matches: 9. The CDR3 consists of 17 residues. The germline gives CDR1 MGHRA, CDR2 YSYEKL. The covered CDR3 bases are TGCGCCAGCAGCCAAGATTGGGTCGGGACAGCGTCCTACGAG. Translating it yields CASSQDWVGTASYE. The entire CDR3 protein reads CASSQDWVGTASYEQYF.

With regard to this clone: The CDR3 end falls 3 residues outside the read, so it is completed with the germline J gene. The genes are TRBV18 and TRBJ1-5, with unresolved D. Trimming pared 3 bases from V and 4 bases from J, leaving 7 bases between. There are 13 residues in the CDR3. Germline loops: CDR1 KGHSH, CDR2 LQKENI. The CDR3 here is CASSPDMNQPQHF. Incomplete CDR3 DNA: TGTGCCAGCTCACCCGACATGAATCAGCCC.

Concerning this clone: The CDR3 end lies 3 residues beyond the end of the read and is filled in from the germline J gene. The same CDR3 arises from other DNA sequences in this sample as well. The chain has TRBV6-1 and TRBJ1-1; D is possibly TRBD1 (6 bases). Germline loops: CDR1 MNHNS, CDR2 SASEGT. This CDR3 region has 13 residues. The V and J ends lost 2 bases and 4 bases respectively, with 8 bases between them. The chain's CDR3 is CASSEQGSTEAFF. CDR3 bases read: TGTGCCAGCAGTGAACAGGGGAGCACTGAA.

Comment on this clone: The read gets to within 3 residues of the CDR3 end, and the germline J gene fills in the rest. J is TRBJ2-1 and V is TRBV20-1; 9 nucleotides agree with TRBD1. J was trimmed by 7 bases and V by 1 base; bases with no gene match: 11. The CDR3 runs to 16 residues. Per the germline V gene, CDR1 is DFQATT and CDR2 is SNEGSKA (reference sequence). This CDR3 is CSARGGTGNLRNEQFF. The part of the CDR3 DNA that was read is TGCAGTGCTAGAGGGGGGACAGGGAATCTACGGAATGAG.

To note about this clone: The read ends 3 residues early relative to the CDR3; the germline J gene fills the gap. The chain employs TRBV7-7 and TRBJ2-1; D is possibly TRBD2 (5 bases). Trimming pared 3 bases from V and 4 bases from J, leaving 16 bases between. Germline values: CDR1 SSHAT, CDR2 FNYEAQ (reference sequence). This CDR3 is built from 16 residues. The CDR3 bases that were read are TGTGCCAGCAGCTTTGGTGGGCGGGCGGGTTACAATGAG. Protein sequence: CASSFGGRAGYNE. The full-length CDR3 reads as CASSFGGRAGYNEQFF.

As to this clone: The read falls 3 residues short of the CDR3 end, and the missing part is taken from the germline J gene. This chain uses TRBV7-9 with TRBJ1-3, with D possibly being TRBD1 (5 bases). The length of the CDR3 is 15 residues. V was pared by 5 bases and J by 0 bases, with 11 bases between. Germline lookup yields CDR1 SEHNR and CDR2 FQNEAQ (reference sequence). CDR3 bases read: TGTGCCAGCAGCCGATGGACAACCTCTGGAAACACC. This encodes CASSRWTTSGNT. The full CDR3 is CASSRWTTSGNTIYF.

On this clone: The read halts 3 residues ahead of the CDR3 end, with the missing end drawn from the germline J gene. The rearrangement joins TRBV7-3 to TRBJ1-5; D is undetermined. V lost 3 bases and J 5 bases, leaving 8 bases between the germline ends. The CDR3 sequence is 13 residues long. The germline V gene encodes CDR1 SGHTA and CDR2 FQGTGA. The CDR3 spells CASSLARYQPQHF. Incomplete CDR3 DNA: TGTGCCAGCAGCTTGGCCAGATATCAGCCC.

Notes on this clone: The read terminates 3 residues before the CDR3 end, so the remaining end is supplied by the germline J gene. V gene TRBV7-6 combines with J gene TRBJ2-3; 8 bases are a match to TRBD1. The CDR3 has 16 residues. Germline trimming cut 5 bases from V and 2 bases from J; bases unmatched to any gene: 9. CDR1 SGHVS and CDR2 FNYEAQ come from the germline V gene. The sequenced CDR3 bases are TGTGCCAGCAGCCTTTACCCGGGACAGGCCACAGATACG. This codes for CASSLYPGQATDT. The CDR3 reads in full as CASSLYPGQATDTQYF.

Concerning this clone itself: The read is 3 residues too short to cover the CDR3 end, so that end is filled in from the germline J gene. The J gene is TRBJ1-3, the V gene TRBV10-3, with D unclear. Germline V CDR1 and CDR2: ENHRY, SYGVKD. CDR3 length: 14 amino acids. V was shortened by 3 bases and J by 0 bases, with 6 bases between the two germline ends. The sequenced part of the CDR3 DNA is TGTGCCATCAGTGACCCCCTCTCTGGAAACACC. Residues: CAISDPLSGNT. The whole CDR3 is CAISDPLSGNTIYF.

For this clone: The DNA ends 3 residues before the CDR3 does, and the rest of the CDR3 is filled in from the germline J gene. V is TRBV5-4 and J is TRBJ2-3; 8 bases match TRBD1. Per the germline V gene, CDR1 is SGHNT and CDR2 is YYREEE (reference sequence). CDR3 size: 14 residues. V shed 4 bases and J 3 bases; nucleotides not matched to a gene: 4. The CDR3 here is CASSLGQVTDTQYF. The sequenced CDR3 bases are TGTGCCAGCAGCCTGGGACAGGTGACAGATACG.

The CDR3 is CAISSSTGYTGELFF. The sequenced part of the CDR3 DNA is TGTGCCATCAGTAGTTCGACAGGGTACACCGGGGAG. This chain links TRBV10-3 with TRBJ2-2; 7 bases fit TRBD1. Read coverage stops 3 residues before the CDR3 terminus; the germline J gene supplies the remainder. Germline CDR1 is ENHRY and CDR2 is SYGVKD. V shed 5 bases, J shed 3 bases, and the junction held 6 bases outside the gene matches. The CDR3 sequence is 15 residues long.

In the case of this clone: The read ends 3 residues before the CDR3 terminus; that terminus is restored from the germline J gene. This chain uses TRBV4-1 with TRBJ2-7; tentative D call: TRBD2 (6 bases). The V end lost 0 bases, the J end lost 6 bases, and 12 bases lay between the germline ends. Per the germline V gene, CDR1 is MGHRA and CDR2 is YSYEKL. The CDR3 runs 14 residues. The CDR3 sequence: CASSQEGGLVEQYF. The sequenced CDR3 bases are TGCGCCAGCAGCCAAGAGGGGGGACTCGTCGAG.

A word on this clone: The read terminates 3 residues ahead of where the CDR3 ends, so the germline J gene completes it. This chain uses TRBV4-1 with TRBJ1-4; TRBD1 might be the D (5 bases). The CDR3 runs to 14 residues. Germline V lookup: CDR1 MGHRA, CDR2 YSYEKL. Trimming stripped 1 base from V and 7 bases from J, with 10 bases between. CDR3 bases read: TGCGCCAGCAGCCAAGTCTCTAGGGGTGAAAAA. Protein sequence: CASSQVSRGEK. The whole CDR3 reads CASSQVSRGEKLFF.

The sequenced CDR3 bases are TGTGCCAGCTCACCAATGGGACAGGGCGGCAATCAGCCC. Translation gives CASSPMGQGGNQP. The whole CDR3 reads CASSPMGQGGNQPQHF. The gene calls are TRBV18 and TRBJ1-5; 9 nucleotides align to TRBD1. The CDR3 extends 3 residues past the end of the read, so its final part is completed from the germline J gene. The CDR3 sequence is 16 residues long. Germline CDR1 and CDR2: KGHSH and LQKENI. V gave up 2 bases and J gave up 2 bases; unmatched junction bases: 4.

Details on this clone: The CDR3 extends 3 residues past the end of the read, so its final part is completed from the germline J gene. The chain couples TRBV7-9 to TRBJ1-1; 7 bases line up with TRBD1. Trimming cost V 4 bases and J 5 bases; bases outside gene matches: 1. This CDR3 has 12 amino acids. CDR1 SEHNR and CDR2 FQNEAQ come from the germline V gene (reference sequence). The sequenced CDR3 bases are TGTGCCAGCAGCTCGACAGGGACTGAA. This codes for CASSSTGTE. The entire CDR3 protein reads CASSSTGTEAFF.

Points on this clone: The sequence runs out 3 residues before the end of the CDR3; the remainder is reconstructed from the germline J gene. This rearrangement joins TRBV6-2 or TRBV6-3 to TRBJ2-3; TRBD1 might be the D (5 bases). Germline-derived CDR1 and CDR2 are MNHEY and SVGEGT. The length of the CDR3 is 13 residues. V gave up 10 bases and J gave up 0 bases, with 11 bases separating them. The CDR3 protein is CAIQASSTDTQYF. The DNA read from the CDR3 is TGTGCCATACAGGCTTCTAGCACAGATACG.

Worth noting for this clone: The CDR3 goes on 3 residues after the read ends, and that part is filled in from the germline J gene. The gene calls are TRBV12-3 or TRBV12-4 and TRBJ1-4; no reliable D call. The CDR3 length is 13 residues. The DNA read from the CDR3 is TGTGCCAGCAGTTTACTCCTGGGCCGGGGA. As protein: CASSLLLGRG. The entire CDR3 protein is CASSLLLGRGLFF.

To note about this clone: The sequence runs out 3 residues before the end of the CDR3; the remainder is reconstructed from the germline J gene. This chain joins TRBV19 and TRBJ2-3; D is possibly TRBD1 (6 bases). The CDR3 loop spans 15 amino acids. V lost 3 bases and J lost 2, with 12 bases in between. CDR1 and CDR2 (germline): LNHDA, SQIVND (reference sequence). This CDR3 is CASSIPGHHTDTQYF. CDR3 bases read: TGTGCCAGTAGTATCCCGGGACACCACACAGATACG.

To note about this clone: The read stops 3 residues short of the end of the CDR3; the missing end is completed from the germline J gene. The chain uses TRBV7-2 and TRBJ1-1, with D unresolved. CDR1 and CDR2 (germline): SGHTA, FQGNSA. There are 13 residues in the CDR3. V dropped 4 bases and J dropped 7 bases, with 13 bases sitting between them. This CDR3 is CASSSRGSLEAFF. The CDR3 DNA, read in part, is TGTGCCAGCAGCTCCCGCGGTAGCCTTGAA.

Incomplete CDR3 DNA: TGTGCCAGCAGCGCGGGACAGAGCACAGATACG. Amino acids: CASSAGQSTDT. The full CDR3 sequence reads CASSAGQSTDTQYF. The chain combines TRBV7-2 with TRBJ2-3, with D tentatively TRBD1 (7 bases). The read ends 3 residues early relative to the CDR3; the germline J gene fills the gap. The CDR3 contains 14 residues. Germline V gene sequence: CDR1 SGHTA, CDR2 FQGNSA. V lost 5 bases and J 0 bases, leaving 9 bases between the germline ends.

Concerning this clone itself: The read falls 3 residues short of the CDR3 end, and the missing part is taken from the germline J gene. This chain joins TRBV9 and TRBJ2-1, with 8 bases identical to TRBD1. The V and J ends lost 0 bases and 5 bases, in that order; junction bases with no gene match: 1. The germline V gene encodes CDR1 SGDLS and CDR2 YYNGEE. This CDR3 contains 14 residues. The CDR3 sequence is CASSVGRGHNEQFF. The DNA read from the CDR3 is TGTGCCAGCAGCGTAGGCAGGGGGCACAATGAG.

Concerning this clone: The CDR3 goes on 3 residues after the read ends, and that part is filled in from the germline J gene. This chain joins TRBV5-1 and TRBJ2-4, with TRBD2 matching over 7 bases. The CDR3 sequence is 13 residues long. From germline, CDR1 is SGHRS and CDR2 YFSETQ. With V trimmed by 5 bases and J by 7 bases, 6 bases remained unmatched. The CDR3 bases that were read are TGCGCCAGCAGTCTCGGGGGGACGAACATT. It encodes CASSLGGTNI. The full CDR3 sequence reads CASSLGGTNIQYF.

To note about this clone: From the germline J gene comes the end of the CDR3, since the read stops 3 residues before it. The chain combines TRBV19 with TRBJ1-5; D might be TRBD1 (5 bases). This CDR3 comprises 14 residues. Trimming took off 2 bases at V and 2 bases at J, with 7 bases between the two ends. Per the germline V gene, CDR1 is LNHDA and CDR2 is SQIVND (reference sequence). Incomplete CDR3 DNA: TGTGCCAGTAGTATAAGGGGTGGCAATCAGCCC. Amino acids: CASSIRGGNQP. In full, the CDR3 reads CASSIRGGNQPQHF.

Notes on this clone: The CDR3 end lies 3 residues beyond the end of the read and is filled in from the germline J gene. This rearrangement joins TRBV7-6 to TRBJ1-3; TRBD1 aligns across 9 bases. With V trimmed by 0 bases and J by 2 bases, 2 bases remained unmatched. The CDR3 length is 16 residues. Germline CDR1 SGHVS, CDR2 FNYEAQ. The sequenced CDR3 bases are TGTGCCAGCAGCTTAGCGAGGACAGGGGCTGGAAACACC. Protein sequence: CASSLARTGAGNT. The CDR3 as a whole reads CASSLARTGAGNTIYF. Filled out from reference TRBV7-6 and TRBJ1-3, the complete variable domain reads GAGVSQSPRYKVTKRGQDVALRCDPISGHVSLYWYRQALGQGPEFLTYFNYEAQQDKSGLPNDRFSAERPEGSISTLTIQRTEQRDSAMYRCASSLARTGAGNTIYFGEGSWLTVV.

About this clone itself: Read coverage stops 3 residues before the CDR3 terminus; the germline J gene supplies the remainder. The rearrangement uses TRBV5-1 and TRBJ2-5; D possibly corresponds to TRBD2 (5 bases). This CDR3 is 12 amino acids long. Germline CDR1 is SGHRS and CDR2 is YFSETQ. V was clipped by 10 bases and J by 5 bases, with 15 bases between them. The CDR3 sequence: CAVGDSSETQYF. The sequenced CDR3 bases are TGCGCCGTCGGGGATAGTTCGGAGACC.

Comments on this clone: Read sequence stops 3 residues before the CDR3 end, and the germline J gene provides the missing end. The V and J genes are TRBV5-1 and TRBJ2-5, with D tentatively TRBD2 (5 bases). This CDR3 contains 14 residues. Looked up from germline, CDR1 is SGHRS and CDR2 is YFSETQ. V was trimmed by 0 bases and J by 1 base, leaving 7 bases between them. This chain's CDR3 is CASSLVLAQETQYF. CDR3 DNA, as far as it was read: TGCGCCAGCAGCTTGGTGCTAGCCCAAGAGACC.

Worth noting for this clone: Read data end 3 residues before the CDR3 end; the end is taken from the germline J gene. The chain joins TRBV5-1 to TRBJ1-1; 12 bases line up with TRBD1. This CDR3 region has 17 residues. The germline V gene has CDR1 SGHRS and CDR2 YFSETQ. The ends lost 4 bases at V and 5 bases at J; junction bases unmatched: 12. CDR3 protein: CASSPRGQGALGTEAFF. Partial CDR3 DNA: TGCGCCAGCAGCCCTCGGGGACAGGGGGCTTTAGGTACTGAA.